Below, 8 T cell receptor beta chains from the same sample are listed, as sequenced in a study of blood T cell repertoires in COVID-19 (TCRdb year 2020). The library was made by the immunoSEQ multiplex PCR assay. What TCRdb holds here is the immuneACCESS table cut down to in-frame rearrangements. Part of the clones is not present; checked against another copy, under half of the missing clones reflect an unresolved V gene, and the others are unexplained. This sample gives more than 250,000 clones in total; approximately 87% of them show up just once. Roughly 5% of the sample is held by the ten biggest clonotypes. Sequenced: PBMCs or T cells enriched from blood (not recorded which). These receptor sequences come from a woman between 25 and 40 years old who had recovered from COVID-19.

The chain couples TRBV7-9 to TRBJ2-7; D possibly corresponds to TRBD2 (5 bases). The germline V and J ends were trimmed by 3 bases and 1 base, with 10 bases remaining between them. CDR3 length equals 14 residues. Germline CDR1 SEHNR, CDR2 FQNEAQ (reference sequence). The CDR3 sequence: CASSFFGLSYEQYF. In DNA form, the CDR3 reads TGTGCCAGCAGCTTTTTCGGACTTTCCTACGAGCAGTACTTC. Full variable domain (outside the CDR3, taken from reference TRBV7-9 and TRBJ2-7): DTGVSQNPRHKITKRGQNVTFRCDPISEHNRLYWYRQTLGQGPEFLTYFQNEAQLEKSRLLSDRFSAERPKGSFSTLEIQRTEQGDSAMYLCASSFFGLSYEQYFGPGTRLTVT.

The chain recombines TRBV9 with TRBJ2-1; TRBD2 agrees at 8 bases. The CDR3 has 16 residues. The J segment lost 5 bases and the V segment lost 5 bases, leaving 12 bases of the junction unmatched. CDR1 and CDR2 (germline): SGDLS, YYNGEE. The chain's CDR3 is CASREYGGAKHNEQFF. The CDR3, as DNA: TGTGCCAGCAGGGAATACGGGGGGGCTAAACACAATGAGCAGTTCTTC.

V is TRBV9 and J is TRBJ1-1, with D hard to call. CDR3 size: 13 residues. CDR1 is SGDLS and CDR2 is YYNGEE in the germline V gene. Trimming took 4 bases from V and 5 from J, leaving 12 bases between them. The CDR3 DNA reads TGTGCCAGCAGCCCGTCAGGTGGGACTGAAGCTTTCTTT. It yields the protein CASSPSGGTEAFF. The variable domain in full, completed from reference TRBV9 and TRBJ1-1, reads DSGVTQTPKHLITATGQRVTLRCSPRSGDLSVYWYQQSLDQGLQFLIQYYNGEERAKGNILERFSAQQFPDLHSELNLSSLELGDSALYFCASSPSGGTEAFFGQGTRLTVV.

This chain joins TRBV3-1 (or the pseudogene TRBV3-2) and TRBJ2-2, with D maybe TRBD2 (7 bases). This CDR3 region has 17 residues. Trimming left V 5 bases short and J 0 bases short, with 16 bases between. The V gene's germline CDR1 is LGHDT and CDR2 YNNKEL (reference sequence). The DNA of the CDR3 is TGTGCCAGCAGCTACGCCGCGGGGGCAACGAACACCGGGGAGCTGTTTTTT. Amino acid sequence: CASSYAAGATNTGELFF.

This chain links TRBV18 with TRBJ2-2; perhaps TRBD2 as D (7 bases). The germline V gene has CDR1 KGHSH and CDR2 LQKENI. The CDR3 is made up of 19 amino acids. The ends were cut back, 1 base at V and 4 bases at J, with 22 bases in the middle. CDR3 coding DNA: TGTGCCAGCTCACCACGGGACGGGGGGCCCCCGAGGGGCACCGGGGAGCTGTTTTTT. Translating it yields CASSPRDGGPPRGTGELFF.

The CDR3 spells CASSIDSMTGKDTEAFF. The CDR3 DNA follows: TGTGCCAGTAGTATAGACTCCATGACAGGGAAGGACACTGAAGCTTTCTTT. J is TRBJ1-1 and V is TRBV19, with 7 bases that match TRBD1. The CDR3 has 17 residues. J was trimmed by 3 bases and V by 0 bases; bases with no gene match: 10. From germline, CDR1 is LNHDA and CDR2 SQIVND (reference sequence).

V gene TRBV6-5 combines with J gene TRBJ2-7, with 9 bases lining up with TRBD1. J was trimmed by 3 bases and V by 8 bases; bases with no gene match: 8. Germline CDR1 reads MNHEY; CDR2 reads SVGAGI. The CDR3 covers 14 residues. The CDR3 reads CASLPPGQGYEQYF. The CDR3 DNA is TGTGCCAGCCTCCCACCGGGACAGGGCTACGAGCAGTACTTC.

The chain is built from TRBV7-2 and TRBJ2-2, with 10 positions matching TRBD2. V shed 3 bases, J shed 4 bases, and the junction held 2 bases outside the gene matches. This CDR3 spans 15 amino acids. The germline gives CDR1 SGHTA, CDR2 FQGNSA. In nucleotides, the CDR3 is TGTGCCAGCAGCTTCCTAGCGGGGGTCACCGGGGAGCTGTTTTTT. Translated, it gives CASSFLAGVTGELFF.